The 21 T cell receptor beta chains below were found in one sample sequenced in a study of cytomegalovirus exposure and HLA in healthy donors. It was with 60 Vbeta and 13 Jbeta primers that the PCR ran. Profiled with immunoSEQ multiplex PCR; TCRdb holds only in-frame clones, not every one. The sample gives about 160,000 clones, approximately 80% of which show up once; 6.3% is in the top ten. The material sequenced was PBMCs. These receptors were taken from a male donor in good health and CMV-seropositive.

This clone was observed a handful of times. The chain recombines TRBV14 with TRBJ2-5, with TRBD1 identical over 9 bases. In germline, CDR1 is SGHDN, CDR2 FVKESK. This CDR3 contains 15 residues. V shed 0 bases, J shed 7 bases, and the junction held 6 bases outside the gene matches. The CDR3 region is CASSQEHRGRVTQYF. The DNA of the CDR3 is TGTGCCAGCAGCCAAGAACACAGGGGGCGCGTGACCCAGTACTTC. Full variable domain (rest looked up from reference TRBV14 and TRBJ2-5): EAGVTQFPSHSVIEKGQTVTLRCDPISGHDNLYWYRRVMGKEIKFLLHFVKESKQDESGMPNNRFLAERTGGTYSTLKVQPAELEDSGVYFCASSQEHRGRVTQYFGPGTRLLVL.

A remark on this clone: The junction differs from germline at one of its ends, possibly a read error. V and J are TRBV7-7 and TRBJ2-3; D ambiguous. The CDR3 is 15 residues long. Germline CDR1 reads SSHAT; CDR2 reads FNYEAQ (reference sequence). As DNA, the CDR3 is TGTGCTAGCAGCTTAGGAGCGAAGAGCACAGATACGCAGTATTTT. This codes for CASSLGAKSTDTQYF.

This sequence joins TRBV14 and TRBJ1-2; 7 bases are shared with TRBD1. The ends lost 0 bases at V and 4 bases at J; junction bases unmatched: 2. Germline lookup yields CDR1 SGHDN and CDR2 FVKESK. The CDR3 extends over 14 amino acids. Here the CDR3 reads CASSQDDRAYGYTF. CDR3 coding DNA: TGTGCCAGCAGCCAAGATGACAGGGCCTATGGCTACACCTTC.

The table lists this clone with a few counts. This chain uses TRBV6-6 with TRBJ2-7, with TRBD1 matching over 9 bases. V dropped 6 bases and J dropped 2; count of bases not matched to a gene: 5. This CDR3 has 14 amino acids. Germline V gene lookup returns CDR1 MNHNY and CDR2 SVGAGI (reference sequence). CDR3 nucleotide sequence: TGTGCCAGCAGACCGGGACAGGGCGCCTACGAGCAGTACTTC. Its translation: CASRPGQGAYEQYF.

This clone was seen a few times. This sequence joins TRBV2 and TRBJ1-1, with 7 bases matching TRBD1. The CDR3 has 11 amino acids. Trimming removed 6 bases from V and 11 bases from J; junction bases left unmatched: 6. The germline gives CDR1 SNHLY, CDR2 FYNNEI. CDR3 sequence (DNA): TGTGCCAGCAGCGTTGACAGGGAGGCTTTCTTT. Protein product: CASSVDREAFF.

The chain recombines TRBV7-2 with TRBJ2-7, with TRBD2 as a possible D gene (6 bases). The CDR3 has 18 residues. Germline lookup yields CDR1 SGHTA and CDR2 FQGNSA. Between the trimmed V and J ends, which lost 2 bases and 7 bases, there was a span of 27 bases. CDR3 loop: CASSLPERDWRDSKEQYF. The CDR3 bases are TGTGCCAGCAGCTTACCAGAGAGGGATTGGCGGGACTCAAAAGAGCAGTACTTC. The whole variable domain, remainder taken from reference TRBV7-2 and TRBJ2-7, is GAGVSQSPSNKVTEKGKDVELRCDPISGHTALYWYRQSLGQGLEFLIYFQGNSAPDKSGLPSDRFSAERTGGSVSTLTIQRTQQEDSAVYLCASSLPERDWRDSKEQYFGPGTRLTVT.

V gene TRBV5-8 combines with J gene TRBJ2-1; weak D call: TRBD2 (5 bases). Trimming left V 0 bases short and J 6 bases short, with 13 bases between. Germline CDR1 and CDR2: SGHTS and YDEGEE. This CDR3 has 15 residues. The CDR3 region is CASSLGTGRSNEQFF. DNA of the CDR3: TGTGCCAGCAGCTTGGGGACTGGAAGAAGCAATGAGCAGTTCTTC.

The rearrangement links TRBV5-5 to TRBJ2-7, with a weak D call TRBD2 (5 bases). Trimming cost V 1 base and J 5 bases, with 10 bases left between them. The CDR3 runs to 13 residues. Germline CDR1 is SGHKS and CDR2 is YYEKEE (reference sequence). The CDR3: CASSLNHGNEQYF. In DNA form, the CDR3 reads TGTGCCAGCAGCTTGAACCACGGGAACGAGCAGTACTTC.

V usage is TRBV10-1 and J usage is TRBJ2-7, with D possibly matching TRBD2 (6 bases). This CDR3 has 17 residues. V dropped 5 bases and J dropped 4 bases, with 24 bases sitting between them. Germline V lookup: CDR1 WNHNN, CDR2 SYGVQD (reference sequence). CDR3 region: CASSKPGTPGASYEQYF. CDR3 coding DNA: TGCGCCAGCAGTAAGCCCGGGACTCCAGGCGCTTCGTACGAGCAGTACTTC.

This chain joins TRBV30 and TRBJ1-2; D is unclear. V lost 6 bases and J 7 bases, leaving 12 bases between the germline ends. Germline CDR1 and CDR2: GTSNPN and SVGIG (reference sequence). The CDR3 contains 11 residues. The CDR3 DNA follows: TGTGCCTGCAGACCCGGGAGTGGCTACACCTTC. Translating gives CACRPGSGYTF.

The chain combines TRBV5-1 with TRBJ2-1; TRBD2 matches 12 bases. V lost 4 bases, J lost 4 bases, and 3 bases stayed unmatched. CDR1 is SGHRS and CDR2 is YFSETQ in the germline V gene. The CDR3 covers 15 residues. In DNA, the CDR3 is TGCGCCAGCAGCGACGGACTAGCGGGATACAATGAGCAGTTCTTC. Its translation: CASSDGLAGYNEQFF.

The rearrangement links TRBV11-1 to TRBJ2-1, with D uncertain. This CDR3 region has 14 residues. The germline gives CDR1 SGHAT, CDR2 FQDESV (reference sequence). Trimming took off 5 bases at V and 4 bases at J, with 12 bases between the two ends. DNA for the CDR3: TGTGCCAGCAGCCTCGGCGGCCCTTACAATGAGCAGTTCTTC. Protein: CASSLGGPYNEQFF. The full variable domain, with the rest looked up from reference TRBV11-1 and TRBJ2-1, is EAEVAQSPRYKITEKSQAVAFWCDPISGHATLYWYRQILGQGPELLVQFQDESVVDDSQLPKDRFSAERLKGVDSTLKIQPAELGDSAMYLCASSLGGPYNEQFFGPGTRLTVL.

The genes are TRBV27 and TRBJ2-7, with TRBD2 identical over 12 bases. Germline lookup yields CDR1 MNHEY and CDR2 SMNVEV (reference sequence). V lost 5 bases and J lost 0; bases outside the gene matches: 8. The CDR3 contains 17 residues. The CDR3 coding sequence is TGTGCCAGCAGTCGCCCCGGACTAGCGGGGTCCTCCTACGAGCAGTACTTC. Amino acids: CASSRPGLAGSSYEQYF.

The chain employs TRBV13 and TRBJ2-5; 12 bases fit TRBD2. Germline V CDR1 and CDR2: PRHDT, FYEKMQ (reference sequence). V trimming: 5 bases; J trimming: 5 bases; junction bases outside the gene matches: 6. The CDR3 contains 15 residues. CDR3 bases: TGTGCCAGCAGCCCTAGCGGGGGGGTGGGCGAGACCCAGTACTTC. Translating gives CASSPSGGVGETQYF.

The V and J genes are TRBV29-1 and TRBJ1-1; D not certain. This CDR3 region has 12 residues. Germline V gene data show CDR1 as SQVTM and CDR2 as ANQGSEA. The germline V and J ends were trimmed by 3 bases and 3 bases, with 8 bases remaining between them. This CDR3 reads CSVEGRHTEAFF. CDR3 bases: TGCAGCGTTGAGGGCAGACACACTGAAGCTTTCTTT.

This clone has only one observation. This chain links TRBV5-1 with TRBJ2-2; 7 bases are a match to TRBD2. V lost 4 bases to trimming and J lost 4 bases; unmatched junction nucleotides: 4. The CDR3 totals 14 residues. CDR1 and CDR2 from the germline V gene are SGHRS and YFSETQ. CDR3 in amino acids: CASSGGLPTGELFF. The CDR3 DNA reads TGCGCCAGCAGCGGGGGACTACCCACCGGGGAGCTGTTTTTT.

V and J are TRBV5-6 and TRBJ1-1, with TRBD1 as a possible D gene (5 bases). CDR1 and CDR2 from the germline V gene are SGHDT and YYEEEE. Trimming pared 2 bases from V and 0 bases from J, leaving 14 bases between. This CDR3 is 16 amino acids long. The CDR3 sequence is CASSLGQGKMNTEAFF. CDR3 DNA sequence: TGTGCCAGCAGCTTAGGGCAGGGAAAGATGAACACTGAAGCTTTCTTT.

The chain joins TRBV9 to TRBJ2-1, with 12 bases lining up with TRBD2. With V trimmed by 3 bases and J by 8 bases, 6 bases remained unmatched. Germline CDR1 and CDR2: SGDLS and YYNGEE. This CDR3 region has 15 residues. CDR3 in DNA: TGTGCCAGCAGCGCGAGGACTAGCGGGATCCATGAGCAGTTCTTC. Its translation is CASSARTSGIHEQFF.

The rearrangement uses TRBV9 and TRBJ2-2; 7 bases align to TRBD2. The J segment lost 4 bases and the V segment lost 0 bases, leaving 3 bases of the junction unmatched. This CDR3 has 15 amino acids. CDR1 is SGDLS and CDR2 is YYNGEE in the germline V gene. CDR3 DNA sequence: TGTGCCAGCAGCGTAGAGGGCGGGAGCACCGGGGAGCTGTTTTTT. Translated, it gives CASSVEGGSTGELFF.

This clone was picked up many times. The rearrangement joins TRBV29-1 to TRBJ2-1, with 7 bases aligning to TRBD2. Trimming cost V 7 bases and J 8 bases; bases outside gene matches: 11. The CDR3 length is 13 residues. Germline CDR1 SQVTM, CDR2 ANQGSEA. CDR3 bases: TGCAGCGGCTCTAGCGGCTTTTTAGATGAGCAGTTCTTC. Encoded protein: CSGSSGFLDEQFF.

This clone has only a few counts. The CDR3 DNA follows: TGTGCCAGTAGTATAAGCACTTCCTACGAGCAGTACTTC. Its protein is CASSISTSYEQYF. The J gene is TRBJ2-7, the V gene TRBV19; D gene unclear. This CDR3 comprises 13 residues. V dropped 2 bases and J dropped 1 base, with 6 bases sitting between them. CDR1 LNHDA and CDR2 SQIVND come from the germline V gene (reference sequence).